Each of the 6 T cell receptor beta chains below was sequenced from the same sample in a study of early T cells in non-severe SARS-CoV-2 infection. Each CDR3 protein gets one entry after TCRdb re-called the 5' RACE reads with MiXCR. This table has 55,000 to 70,000 distinct CDR3 sequences, 3.5% to 6% appearing once. The source was whole blood, collected at baseline. The receptors derive from an adult who was a healthcare worker with PCR-confirmed SARS-CoV-2 infection or an uninfected control (not recorded which). The donor label of this sample is uncertain.

This clonotype came up a few times. The chain carries TRBV10-3 and TRBJ2-7, with 9 bases lining up with TRBD1. The CDR3 is made up of 13 amino acids. Trimming removed 6 bases from V and 5 bases from J; junction bases left unmatched: 5. Germline CDR1 ENHRY, CDR2 SYGVKD. The CDR3 region is CAISSGTGNEQYF. The CDR3 DNA reads as TGTGCCATCAGCTCTGGGACAGGGAACGAGCAGTACTTC.

In the case of this clonotype: A much larger clone lies one base from this, so it may be a read error. V usage is TRBV6-1 and J usage is TRBJ1-2; D not certain. The germline V gene encodes CDR1 MNHNS and CDR2 SASEGT. There are 13 residues in the CDR3. CDR3 bases: TGTGTCAGCACGAGGACTTCCACAACCGGCTACACCTTC. Amino acids: CVSTRTSTTGYTF.

This clonotype has a handful of counts. J is TRBJ2-3 and V is TRBV6-4; 10 bases agree with TRBD2. The J segment lost 6 bases and the V segment lost 2 bases, leaving 8 bases of the junction unmatched. This CDR3 comprises 16 residues. The V gene's germline CDR1 is MRHNA and CDR2 SNTAGT. The CDR3 DNA follows: TGTGCCAGCAGTGACCAGCGGGGGGGCCGATTTGATACGCAGTATTTT. Amino acid sequence: CASSDQRGGRFDTQYF.

This clonotype showed up just a few times. The chain couples TRBV7-9 to TRBJ1-5; TRBD1 matches at 9 bases. The CDR3 spans 15 residues. CDR1 SEHNR and CDR2 FQNEAQ come from the germline V gene (reference sequence). V shed 4 bases and J 3 bases; nucleotides not matched to a gene: 4. The CDR3 region is CASSYTGGINQPQHF. The CDR3, as DNA: TGTGCCAGCAGCTACACAGGGGGCATCAATCAGCCCCAGCATTTT.

This clonotype has a handful of counts. The chain employs TRBV19 and TRBJ2-7, with D maybe TRBD1 (5 bases). CDR1 is LNHDA, CDR2 SQIVND, per germline (reference sequence). This CDR3 contains 14 residues. The V gene lost 3 bases and the J gene lost 7 bases, with 16 bases spanning the gap. The CDR3 protein is CASSMTIGKGEQYF. DNA of the CDR3: TGTGCCAGTAGTATGACCATAGGGAAGGGGGAGCAGTACTTC.

This clonotype was picked up many times. The V call is TRBV11-2, the J call TRBJ2-5; D is possibly TRBD2 (5 bases). The CDR3 loop spans 13 amino acids. Germline V lookup: CDR1 SGHAT, CDR2 FQNNGV. The germline V and J ends were trimmed by 5 bases and 3 bases, with 10 bases remaining between them. This chain's CDR3 is CASSGVTKETQYF. CDR3 bases: TGTGCCAGCAGCGGCGTGACTAAAGAGACCCAGTACTTC.